The 23 T cell receptor beta chains in this list originate from one sample, sequenced in a study of Ad26.COV2.S vaccination and SARS-CoV-2 variants. Generated by immunoSEQ multiplex PCR, the TCRdb table keeps only in-frame clones and is missing some. This table holds a few hundred thousand clones, over 75% found once. The treatment denotes: about 20 received Ad26.COV2.S at low or high dose, single or two shots; a few received placebo; per-sample allocation not given. After the first vaccine or placebo injection, samples were drawn on day 63. The sample consisted of peripheral blood, taken in a trial of Ad26.COV2.S vaccine versus placebo. The receptors stem from a person between 18 and 65 years old who received the Ad26.COV2.S COVID-19 vaccine or a placebo.

V gene TRBV9 combines with J gene TRBJ2-1; D gene uncertain. The V gene lost 4 bases and the J gene lost 12 bases, with 32 bases spanning the gap. Per the germline V gene, CDR1 is SGDLS and CDR2 is YYNGEE. The CDR3 contains 18 residues. The DNA of the CDR3 is TGTGCCAGCAGCACCCGCCTCCACGGAGCCCCCCTTGATGTCCCGCAGTTCTTC. Translated: CASSTRLHGAPLDVPQFF.

This clone was detected only once. The J gene is TRBJ1-2, the V gene TRBV27, with TRBD1 matching over 9 bases. The CDR3 runs to 16 residues. The germline V gene encodes CDR1 MNHEY and CDR2 SMNVEV (reference sequence). V trimming: 5 bases; J trimming: 8 bases; junction bases outside the gene matches: 15. CDR3 coding DNA: TGTGCCAGCAGTCCGGGACAGGGTTTTGTCCACAGCGGCTACACCTTC. It is translated as CASSPGQGFVHSGYTF.

This sequence joins TRBV10-3 and TRBJ2-7; 7 nucleotides line up with TRBD1. Germline loops: CDR1 ENHRY, CDR2 SYGVKD. V trimming: 3 bases; J trimming: 3 bases; junction bases outside the gene matches: 8. The CDR3 is 15 residues long. CDR3 nucleotides: TGTGCCATCAGTGAAAGGGGACAGACCCACTACGAGCAGTACTTC. Translated, it gives CAISERGQTHYEQYF.

V and J are TRBV21-1 and TRBJ1-4. TRBV21-1 is tagged as a pseudogene. The CDR3 length is 18 residues. The CDR3 coding sequence is TGTGCCAGCAGCAAAGCGGGGAATGACAGGGACTATAATGAAAAACTGTTTTTT. As protein: CASSKAGNDRDYNEKLFF.

J is TRBJ1-1 and V is TRBV6-6; a possible D gene is TRBD1 (6 bases). There are 14 residues in the CDR3. Germline V gives CDR1 MNHNY, CDR2 SVGAGI (reference sequence). V gave up 11 bases and J gave up 1 base, with 17 bases separating them. For the CDR3, the DNA is TGTGCCGGGGGGGCGTTCGGGGAGAACACTGAAGCTTTCTTT. Translated: CAGGAFGENTEAFF.

This chain connects TRBV6-1 to TRBJ1-2, with unresolved D. With 2 bases removed from V and 4 bases from J, the gap between germline ends came to 11 bases. CDR1 is MNHNS and CDR2 is SASEGT in the germline V gene. The CDR3 consists of 14 residues. CDR3 residues: CASSEFAELYGYTF. DNA of the CDR3: TGTGCCAGCAGTGAATTTGCGGAGCTCTATGGCTACACCTTC.

This clone was seen only a few times. The rearrangement joins TRBV1 to TRBJ2-1. TRBV1 represents a pseudogene. This CDR3 is 16 amino acids long. CDR3 residues: CTSSQFGPHRKNEQFF. The CDR3 bases are TGCACCAGCAGCCAATTCGGACCTCACCGCAAGAATGAGCAGTTCTTC.

CDR3 residues: CASSLPGTANSPLHF. In nucleotides, the CDR3 is TGTGCCAGCAGCCTTCCGGGGACAGCAAATTCACCCCTCCACTTT. J is TRBJ1-6 and V is TRBV4-2, with TRBD1 identical over 7 bases. J was trimmed by 7 bases and V by 4 bases; bases with no gene match: 7. CDR1 LGHNA and CDR2 YNFKEQ come from the germline V gene. This CDR3 contains 15 residues.

The chain carries TRBV2 and TRBJ1-2; no clear D gene. The CDR3 covers 12 residues. The germline CDR1 and CDR2 sequences are SNHLY and FYNNEI. V shed 6 bases and J shed 2 bases, with 7 bases lying between them. CDR3 DNA sequence: TGTGCCAGCAGAGAGGGAAACTATGGCTACACCTTC. This gives the protein CASREGNYGYTF.

The CDR3: CASSLGWQDGQPQHF. CDR3 in DNA: TGTGCCAGCAGCTTAGGGTGGCAGGACGGGCAGCCCCAGCATTTT. The V call is TRBV7-2, the J call TRBJ1-5, with D unclear. This CDR3 has 15 amino acids. V lost 1 base and J lost 7, with 14 bases in between. CDR1 is SGHTA, CDR2 FQGNSA, per germline. The whole variable domain, remainder taken from reference TRBV7-2 and TRBJ1-5, is GAGVSQSPSNKVTEKGKDVELRCDPISGHTALYWYRQSLGQGLEFLIYFQGNSAPDKSGLPSDRFSAERTGGSVSTLTIQRTQQEDSAVYLCASSLGWQDGQPQHFGDGTRLSIL.

The chain is built from TRBV5-1 and TRBJ2-3, with 16 bases identical to TRBD2. The CDR3 has 17 residues. Trimming removed 4 bases from V and 6 bases from J; junction bases left unmatched: 8. Per germline, CDR1 SGHRS and CDR2 YFSETQ. CDR3 nucleotides: TGCGCCAGCAGCGCCGGGACTAGCGGGGGGGCCTATGATACGCAGTATTTT. Protein sequence: CASSAGTSGGAYDTQYF.

V gene TRBV7-9 combines with J gene TRBJ2-5; 12 bases are a match to TRBD2. Germline loops: CDR1 SEHNR, CDR2 FQNEAQ (reference sequence). Trimming removed 4 bases from V and 3 bases from J; junction bases left unmatched: 3. There are 15 residues in the CDR3. This CDR3 is CASSYWTSGEETQYF. For the CDR3, the DNA is TGTGCCAGCAGCTACTGGACTAGCGGGGAAGAGACCCAGTACTTC.

This clone was counted once. CDR3 sequence reads: CASSPTSGVNEQYF. As DNA, the CDR3 is TGTGCCAGCAGTCCGACTAGCGGGGTGAACGAGCAGTACTTC. The rearrangement joins TRBV5-4 to TRBJ2-7, with 11 positions matching TRBD2. CDR3 size: 14 residues. V lost 5 bases to trimming and J lost 5 bases; unmatched junction nucleotides: 6. CDR1 SGHNT and CDR2 YYREEE come from the germline V gene (reference sequence).

The rearrangement uses TRBV6-5 and TRBJ2-2, with D possibly matching TRBD2 (7 bases). Trimming shortened V by 8 bases and J by 4 bases, and 17 bases separated the two germline ends. This CDR3 comprises 15 residues. Looked up from germline, CDR1 is MNHEY and CDR2 is SVGAGI. CDR3 amino acids: CASGDGGRLTGELFF. Written as DNA, the CDR3 is TGTGCCAGCGGGGACGGGGGGCGCCTCACCGGGGAGCTGTTTTTT.

The chain has TRBV20-1 and TRBJ2-2; D remains ambiguous. The germline V and J ends were trimmed by 3 bases and 1 base, with 9 bases remaining between them. The germline gives CDR1 DFQATT, CDR2 SNEGSKA (reference sequence). The CDR3 length is 14 residues. The CDR3 sequence: CSASRAQNTGELFF. The DNA for the CDR3 is TGCAGTGCTAGTAGGGCTCAGAACACCGGGGAGCTGTTTTTT.

The chain uses TRBV3-1 (or the pseudogene TRBV3-2) and TRBJ1-1, with TRBD1 matching 8 bases. Germline-derived CDR1 and CDR2 are LGHDT and YNNKEL (reference sequence). The ends lost 2 bases at V and 8 bases at J; junction bases unmatched: 7. This CDR3 spans 14 amino acids. CDR3 loop: CASSQSPRDREAFF. The CDR3 DNA is TGTGCCAGCAGCCAATCCCCCCGGGACAGGGAAGCTTTCTTT.

DNA for the CDR3: TGTGCCAGCAGCAACCTTCAGGAGCGGAGGGACGCTGAAGCTTTCTTT. It encodes CASSNLQERRDAEAFF. The chain is built from TRBV9 and TRBJ1-1, with a possible D match to TRBD1 (5 bases). Per germline, CDR1 SGDLS and CDR2 YYNGEE. V was pared by 4 bases and J by 6 bases, with 22 bases between. This CDR3 comprises 16 residues.

For this clone: The same CDR3 arises from other DNA sequences in this sample as well. The chain joins TRBV7-2 to TRBJ2-3; unclear D gene. V was trimmed by 1 base and J by 6 bases, leaving 8 bases between them. The CDR3 is made up of 13 amino acids. Germline CDR1 SGHTA, CDR2 FQGNSA. CDR3 bases: TGTGCCAGCAGCTTAGTCGGTGGGGATACGCAGTATTTT. Amino acids: CASSLVGGDTQYF.

CDR3 sequence reads: CASNPLGQGNSPLHF. The CDR3 nucleotides read TGTGCCAGCAACCCCCTTGGACAGGGAAACTCACCCCTCCACTTT. The chain uses TRBV6-5 and TRBJ1-6, with TRBD1 identical over 8 bases. CDR1 is MNHEY and CDR2 is SVGAGI in the germline V gene. This CDR3 contains 15 residues. Trimming removed 7 bases from V and 10 bases from J; junction bases left unmatched: 12.

This clone turned up a few times. V is TRBV30 and J is TRBJ1-1; D is uncertain. Germline-derived CDR1 and CDR2 are GTSNPN and SVGIG (reference sequence). V gave up 2 bases and J gave up 0 bases, with 7 bases separating them. The CDR3 has 13 amino acids. CDR3 residues: CAWSYGLNTEAFF. Written as DNA, the CDR3 is TGTGCCTGGAGTTACGGATTGAACACTGAAGCTTTCTTT.

This clone was seen a handful of times. The CDR3 DNA reads as TGTGCCACCAGCAGAGGAGGGACAAGATATAGCAATCAGCCCCAGCATTTT. It specifies CATSRGGTRYSNQPQHF. V is TRBV15 and J is TRBJ1-5, with D tentatively TRBD1 (6 bases). In germline, CDR1 is LNHNV, CDR2 YYDKDF (reference sequence). Trimming cost V 1 base and J 0 bases, with 13 bases left between them. The CDR3 length is 17 residues.

The CDR3 here is CAWSAFVREAGELFF. The CDR3 DNA sequence: TGTGCCTGGAGTGCTTTTGTCAGGGAGGCCGGGGAGCTGTTTTTT. The J gene is TRBJ2-2, the V gene TRBV30; perhaps TRBD2 as D (6 bases). Germline V lookup: CDR1 GTSNPN, CDR2 SVGIG (reference sequence). The CDR3 is made up of 15 amino acids. Trimming removed 1 base at V and 6 bases at J, with 15 bases between.

The chain links TRBV24-1 to TRBJ2-2; 7 positions agree with TRBD1. V was pared by 10 bases and J by 0 bases, with 4 bases of the junction left unmatched. There are 14 residues in the CDR3. The germline CDR1 and CDR2 sequences are KGHDR and SFDVKD. CDR3 amino acids: CATSGQPNTGELFF. For the CDR3, the DNA is TGTGCCACGTCGGGACAGCCGAACACCGGGGAGCTGTTTTTT.